Below are 21 T cell receptor beta chains sequenced from a single sample in a study of CD8 T cells in Susac syndrome (dated by TCRdb to between 2018 and 2021). Library preparation was by the immunoSEQ multiplex PCR assay. RNA was extracted using the RNeasy kit, and roughly 0.45 to 1 microgram was reverse transcribed with random hexamers. TCRdb reanalyzed the raw reads on its own, using fastp at Q25 for trimming and MiXCR for clone calling, and kept in-frame beta chains. A single entry per CDR3 protein holds the most common genes and DNA from its merged rows. The sample records 190,000 or so distinct CDR3 sequences, around 96% of which are singletons. Under 0.095% of the sample goes to the ten largest clones. The sequencing input was CD4+ T cells from PBMCs. The receptors here all came from a human donor with multiple sclerosis.

Written as DNA, the CDR3 is TGCAGCGTTGGGGAGGGACACGAAGTAGGCGGGACCCAGTACTTC. Its translation is CSVGEGHEVGGTQYF. This chain links TRBV29-1 with TRBJ2-5, with D perhaps matching TRBD2 (7 bases). CDR1 SQVTM and CDR2 ANQGSEA come from the germline V gene. This CDR3 spans 15 amino acids. The V and J ends lost 4 bases and 7 bases respectively, with 22 bases between them.

This clonotype was counted only a few times. This sequence joins TRBV30 and TRBJ1-5, with 7 bases aligning to TRBD1. In germline, CDR1 is GTSNPN, CDR2 SVGIG (reference sequence). The CDR3 totals 12 residues. J was trimmed by 7 bases and V by 7 bases; bases with no gene match: 7. CDR3 sequence: CASRQGRQPQHF. The CDR3 DNA sequence: TGTGCCTCCAGACAGGGCCGCCAGCCCCAGCATTTT.

V gene TRBV20-1 combines with J gene TRBJ2-5; TRBD2 matches at 11 bases. Per germline, CDR1 DFQATT and CDR2 SNEGSKA (reference sequence). The J segment lost 5 bases and the V segment lost 1 base, leaving 6 bases of the junction unmatched. The CDR3 consists of 15 residues. The CDR3 loop reads CSARGPTSGSETQYF. In DNA form, the CDR3 reads TGCAGTGCTAGAGGTCCCACTAGCGGGAGTGAGACCCAGTACTTC.

V is TRBV6-6 and J is TRBJ2-7, with D possibly TRBD1 on 5 matching bases. CDR1 is MNHNY, CDR2 SVGAGI, per germline (reference sequence). V lost 11 bases and J 5 bases, leaving 13 bases between the germline ends. There are 11 residues in the CDR3. CDR3 nucleotide sequence: TGTGCCTCCCAGGGCGGTAACGAGCAGTACTTC. As protein: CASQGGNEQYF.

The V and J genes are TRBV20-1 and TRBJ2-2; D gene unclear. The CDR3 covers 15 residues. Trimming stripped 1 base from V and 0 bases from J, with 9 bases between. Germline CDR1 and CDR2: DFQATT and SNEGSKA (reference sequence). The CDR3: CSARVATSNTGELFF. The CDR3, as DNA: TGCAGTGCTAGAGTAGCTACGTCGAACACCGGGGAGCTGTTTTTT.

The chain couples TRBV11-2 to TRBJ1-2, with TRBD1 identical over 7 bases. This CDR3 region has 13 residues. Germline V lookup: CDR1 SGHAT, CDR2 FQNNGV. V was clipped by 4 bases and J by 8 bases; unmatched bases: 7. Written as DNA, the CDR3 is TGTGCCAGCAGCTGGATAACAGGGGAGGGCTACACCTTC. Amino acid sequence: CASSWITGEGYTF.

The chain combines TRBV20-1 with TRBJ2-7; 9 nucleotides line up with TRBD2. V was pared by 5 bases and J by 11 bases, with 16 bases of the junction left unmatched. The CDR3 consists of 14 residues. From germline, CDR1 is DFQATT and CDR2 SNEGSKA (reference sequence). The CDR3 here is CSASLAGGPMGKYF. The CDR3 DNA reads TGCAGTGCTTCCCTCGCGGGAGGGCCGATGGGAAAGTACTTC.

The rearrangement links TRBV12-3 or TRBV12-4 to TRBJ1-1, with unresolved D. The V and J ends lost 4 bases and 0 bases respectively, with 6 bases between them. The CDR3 has 13 residues. For the CDR3, the DNA is TGTGCCAGCAGTTCACGGCTGAACACTGAAGCTTTCTTT. Translating it yields CASSSRLNTEAFF.

Here the CDR3 reads CSGLVDLNTEAFF. For the CDR3, the DNA is TGCAGCGGATTGGTGGATTTGAACACTGAAGCTTTCTTT. The chain employs TRBV29-1 and TRBJ1-1, with D unresolved. V shed 7 bases and J shed 0 bases, with 12 bases lying between them. Per the germline V gene, CDR1 is SQVTM and CDR2 is ANQGSEA. The CDR3 runs to 13 residues.

This chain connects TRBV3-1 to TRBJ1-2; 7 positions match TRBD1. This CDR3 has 13 residues. Germline-derived CDR1 and CDR2 are LGHDT and YNNKEL (reference sequence). Germline trimming cut 4 bases from V and 9 bases from J; bases unmatched to any gene: 8. Written as DNA, the CDR3 is TGTGCCAGCAGCCCGCAACAGGGGCGACGCTACACCTTC. Translating it yields CASSPQQGRRYTF.

The rearrangement links TRBV29-1 to TRBJ1-2; 7 bases align to TRBD1. The CDR3 covers 13 residues. CDR1 SQVTM and CDR2 ANQGSEA come from the germline V gene. V trimming: 4 bases; J trimming: 0 bases; junction bases outside the gene matches: 2. CDR3 DNA: TGCAGCGTTGTCCAGGGGGCTAACTATGGCTACACCTTC. Translating it yields CSVVQGANYGYTF.

The V call is TRBV5-1, the J call TRBJ2-5; D not resolved. The germline gives CDR1 SGHRS, CDR2 YFSETQ. The V and J ends lost 6 bases and 3 bases respectively, with 15 bases between them. CDR3 length: 14 residues. DNA of the CDR3: TGCGCCAGCAAACCCACGAGGTTGAAAGAGACCCAGTACTTC. Translation gives CASKPTRLKETQYF.

This clonotype has a single count. The chain combines TRBV6-1 with TRBJ1-5; D remains ambiguous. This CDR3 is built from 12 residues. V gave up 2 bases and J gave up 5 bases, with 4 bases separating them. CDR1 is MNHNS, CDR2 SASEGT, per germline. DNA of the CDR3: TGTGCCAGCAGTGAACTTTATCAGCCCCAGCATTTT. It codes for CASSELYQPQHF.

J is TRBJ2-1 and V is TRBV5-6, with a tentative D call TRBD1 (6 bases). This CDR3 is 13 amino acids long. Germline CDR1 reads SGHDT; CDR2 reads YYEEEE. Trimming took 2 bases from V and 9 from J, leaving 12 bases between them. The CDR3 region is CASSFPGRGEQFF. The CDR3 nucleotides are TGTGCCAGCAGCTTCCCCGGCAGGGGTGAGCAGTTCTTC.

The chain uses TRBV24-1 and TRBJ2-1, with D possibly being TRBD1 or TRBD2 (5 bases each). Germline V gene lookup returns CDR1 KGHDR and CDR2 SFDVKD. Trimming cost V 5 bases and J 6 bases, with 13 bases left between them. The CDR3 totals 14 residues. The CDR3 nucleotides read TGTGCCACCAGTGGACGGGGCTCCGGCAATGAGCAGTTCTTC. It translates to CATSGRGSGNEQFF.

The chain carries TRBV20-1 and TRBJ1-3; D uncertain. The CDR3 loop spans 13 amino acids. Trimming cost V 6 bases and J 5 bases, with 14 bases left between them. The germline CDR1 and CDR2 sequences are DFQATT and SNEGSKA (reference sequence). CDR3 DNA: TGCAGTGCACGGTGGACGGCCAGAAACACCATATATTTT. Amino acid sequence: CSARWTARNTIYF.

The V gene is TRBV5-4, the J gene TRBJ1-6; D remains unclear. V shed 4 bases and J shed 0 bases, with 8 bases lying between them. CDR1 is SGHNT and CDR2 is YYREEE in the germline V gene (reference sequence). The CDR3 spans 15 residues. CDR3 in amino acids: CASSRGSSYNSPLHF. DNA for the CDR3: TGTGCCAGCAGCCGGGGAAGCTCCTATAATTCACCCCTCCACTTT.

This chain uses TRBV5-1 with TRBJ2-3; D is unclear. Trimming shortened V by 4 bases and J by 4 bases, and 13 bases separated the two germline ends. Germline-derived CDR1 and CDR2 are SGHRS and YFSETQ. CDR3 length: 14 residues. As DNA, the CDR3 is TGCGCCAGCAGCCCCCCGGGCAGAGCAGATACGCAGTATTTT. Protein product: CASSPPGRADTQYF.

This clonotype was found once. This chain uses TRBV3-1 with TRBJ2-5; D is ambiguous. The CDR3 runs to 14 residues. V lost 4 bases and J 5 bases, leaving 14 bases between the germline ends. CDR1 is LGHDT and CDR2 is YNNKEL in the germline V gene (reference sequence). CDR3 in DNA: TGTGCCAGCAGCCCCTTGCCCAGGATGGAGACCCAGTACTTC. It yields the protein CASSPLPRMETQYF.

This chain links TRBV11-2 with TRBJ2-1, with D possibly matching TRBD1 (7 bases). V was trimmed by 5 bases and J by 6 bases, leaving 23 bases between them. This CDR3 region has 17 residues. Looked up from germline, CDR1 is SGHAT and CDR2 is FQNNGV. CDR3 in amino acids: CASSSYRNPGGFNEQFF. The CDR3 DNA reads TGTGCCAGCAGCAGTTACCGGAACCCAGGGGGGTTCAATGAGCAGTTCTTC.

The CDR3 spells CASSVDDEQYF. The CDR3 region has the DNA TGTGCCAGCAGCGTAGACGACGAGCAGTACTTC. V and J are TRBV9 and TRBJ2-7; D is ambiguous. Germline CDR1 is SGDLS and CDR2 is YYNGEE. CDR3 length: 11 residues. V lost 0 bases and J lost 5, with 3 bases in between.